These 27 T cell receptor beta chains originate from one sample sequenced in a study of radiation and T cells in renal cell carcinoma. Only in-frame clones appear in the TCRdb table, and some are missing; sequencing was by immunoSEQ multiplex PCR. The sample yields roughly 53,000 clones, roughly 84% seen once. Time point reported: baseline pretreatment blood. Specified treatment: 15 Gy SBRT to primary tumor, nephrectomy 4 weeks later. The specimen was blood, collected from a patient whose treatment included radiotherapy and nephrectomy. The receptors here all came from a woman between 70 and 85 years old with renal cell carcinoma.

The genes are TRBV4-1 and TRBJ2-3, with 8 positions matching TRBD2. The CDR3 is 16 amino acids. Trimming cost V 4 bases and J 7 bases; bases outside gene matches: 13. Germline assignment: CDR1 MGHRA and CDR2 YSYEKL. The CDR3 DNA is TGCGCCAGCAGCCTCACGTCGGGGGGGGCGTCTAATACGCAGTATTTT. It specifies CASSLTSGGASNTQYF.

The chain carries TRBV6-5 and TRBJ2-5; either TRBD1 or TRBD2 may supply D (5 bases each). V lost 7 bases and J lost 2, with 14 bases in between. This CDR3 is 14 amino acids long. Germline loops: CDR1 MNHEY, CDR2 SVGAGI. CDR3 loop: CASTYPGPQETQYF. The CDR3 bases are TGTGCCAGCACTTATCCGGGACCACAAGAGACCCAGTACTTC.

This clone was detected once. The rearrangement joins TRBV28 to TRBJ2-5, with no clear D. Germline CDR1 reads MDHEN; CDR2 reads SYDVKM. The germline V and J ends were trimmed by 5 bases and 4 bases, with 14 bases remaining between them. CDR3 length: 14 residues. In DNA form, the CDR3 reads TGTGCCAGCAGTACAACGGGTTGGGGAGAGACCCAGTACTTC. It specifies CASSTTGWGETQYF.

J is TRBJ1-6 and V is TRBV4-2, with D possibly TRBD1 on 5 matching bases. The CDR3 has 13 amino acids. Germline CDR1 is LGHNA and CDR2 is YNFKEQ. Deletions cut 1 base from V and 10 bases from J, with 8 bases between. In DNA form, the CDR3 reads TGTGCCAGCAGCCAAGTCGGGGGATCACCCCTCCACTTT. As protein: CASSQVGGSPLHF.

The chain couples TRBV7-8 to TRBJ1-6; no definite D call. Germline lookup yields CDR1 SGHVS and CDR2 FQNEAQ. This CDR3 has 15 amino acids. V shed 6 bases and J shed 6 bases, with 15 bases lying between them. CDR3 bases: TGTGCCAGCAGGGACGGGTGGAGGGCTAATTCACCCCTCCACTTT. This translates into CASRDGWRANSPLHF.

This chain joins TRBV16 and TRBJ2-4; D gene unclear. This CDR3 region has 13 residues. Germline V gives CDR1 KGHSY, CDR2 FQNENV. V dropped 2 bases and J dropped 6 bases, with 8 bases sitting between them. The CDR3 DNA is TGTGCCAGCAGCCAACCCCCCGGAAACATTCAGTACTTC. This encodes CASSQPPGNIQYF.

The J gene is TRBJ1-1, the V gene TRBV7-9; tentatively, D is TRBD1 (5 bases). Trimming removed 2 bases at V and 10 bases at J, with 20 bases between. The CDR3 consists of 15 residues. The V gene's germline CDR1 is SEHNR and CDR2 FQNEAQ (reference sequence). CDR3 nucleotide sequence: TGTGCCAGCAGCTTATTAGGGGCGTCCCCTAATGGAGCTTTCTTT. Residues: CASSLLGASPNGAFF.

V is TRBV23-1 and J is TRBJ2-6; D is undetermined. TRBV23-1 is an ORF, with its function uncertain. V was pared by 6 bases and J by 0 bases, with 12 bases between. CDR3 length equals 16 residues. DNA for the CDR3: TGCGCCAGCAGGGACGGAGACGCCTCTGGGGCCAACGTCCTGACTTTC. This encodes CASRDGDASGANVLTF.

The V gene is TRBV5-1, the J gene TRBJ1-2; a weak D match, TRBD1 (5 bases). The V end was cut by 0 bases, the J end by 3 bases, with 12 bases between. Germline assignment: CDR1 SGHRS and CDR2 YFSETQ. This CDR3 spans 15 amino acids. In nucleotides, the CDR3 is TGCGCCAGCAGCTTGGGGGTCGGGGGTGACTATGGCTACACCTTC. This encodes CASSLGVGGDYGYTF.

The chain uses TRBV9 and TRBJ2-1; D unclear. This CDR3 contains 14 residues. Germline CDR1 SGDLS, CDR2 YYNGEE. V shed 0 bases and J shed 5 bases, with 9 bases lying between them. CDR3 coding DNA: TGTGCCAGCAGCGTAGGTAATTCCCACAATGAGCAGTTCTTC. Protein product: CASSVGNSHNEQFF.

In DNA, the CDR3 is TGCGCCAGCAGCCAACACAGGGATAGCAATCAGCCCCAGCATTTT. Protein product: CASSQHRDSNQPQHF. This rearrangement joins TRBV4-1 to TRBJ1-5, with a weak D call TRBD1 (6 bases). CDR3 length: 15 residues. Trimming removed 2 bases at V and 0 bases at J, with 8 bases between. Germline CDR1 reads MGHRA; CDR2 reads YSYEKL.

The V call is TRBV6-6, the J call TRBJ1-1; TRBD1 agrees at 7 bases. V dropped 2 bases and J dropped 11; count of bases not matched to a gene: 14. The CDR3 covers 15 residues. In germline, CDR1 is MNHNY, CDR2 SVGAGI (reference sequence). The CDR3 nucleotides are TGTGCCAGCAGTTACGGAGGGGGGCAGGGGGGACGGGCTTTCTTT. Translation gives CASSYGGGQGGRAFF.

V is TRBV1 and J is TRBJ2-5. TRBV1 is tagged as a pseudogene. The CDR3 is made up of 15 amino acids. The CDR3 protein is CTSSQENSYQETQYF. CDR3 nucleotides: TGCACCAGCAGCCAAGAGAATTCCTACCAAGAGACCCAGTACTTC.

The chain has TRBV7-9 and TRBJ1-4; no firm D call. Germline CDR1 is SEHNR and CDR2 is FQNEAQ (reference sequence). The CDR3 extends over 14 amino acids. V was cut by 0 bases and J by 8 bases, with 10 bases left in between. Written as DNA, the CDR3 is TGTGCCAGCAGCTTAGCGCGAGGGTACGAAAAACTGTTTTTT. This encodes CASSLARGYEKLFF.

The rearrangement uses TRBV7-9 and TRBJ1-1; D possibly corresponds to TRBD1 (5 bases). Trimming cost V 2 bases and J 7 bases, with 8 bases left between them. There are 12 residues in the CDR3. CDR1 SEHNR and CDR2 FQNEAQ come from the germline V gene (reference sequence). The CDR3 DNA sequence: TGTGCCAGCAGCTTACGGCAGGGTGAAGCTTTCTTT. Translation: CASSLRQGEAFF.

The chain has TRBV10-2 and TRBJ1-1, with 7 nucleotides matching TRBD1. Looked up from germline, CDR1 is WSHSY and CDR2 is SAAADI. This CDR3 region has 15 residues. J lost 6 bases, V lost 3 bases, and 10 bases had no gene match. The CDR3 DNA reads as TGCGCCAGCAGTGACAAAAGGGGGCGAGGGTCTGAAGCTTTCTTT. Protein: CASSDKRGRGSEAFF.

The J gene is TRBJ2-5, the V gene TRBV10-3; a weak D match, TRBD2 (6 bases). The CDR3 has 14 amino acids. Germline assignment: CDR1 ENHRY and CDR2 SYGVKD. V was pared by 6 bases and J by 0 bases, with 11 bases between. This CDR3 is CAIRKSGDQETQYF. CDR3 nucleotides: TGTGCCATCAGAAAATCGGGGGACCAAGAGACCCAGTACTTC.

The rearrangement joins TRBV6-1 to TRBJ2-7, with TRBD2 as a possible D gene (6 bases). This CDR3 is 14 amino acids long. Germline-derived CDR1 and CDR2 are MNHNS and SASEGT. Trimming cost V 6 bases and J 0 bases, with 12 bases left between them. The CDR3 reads CASRETGSSYEQYF. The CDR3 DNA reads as TGTGCCAGCAGGGAGACCGGGAGCTCCTACGAGCAGTACTTC.

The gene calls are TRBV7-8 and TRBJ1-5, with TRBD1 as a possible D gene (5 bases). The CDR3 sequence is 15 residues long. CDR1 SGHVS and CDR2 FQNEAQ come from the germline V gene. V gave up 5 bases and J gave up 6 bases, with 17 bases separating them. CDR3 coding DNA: TGTGCCAGCAGCGAATTGTGGGGGATCAGTCAGCCCCAGCATTTT. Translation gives CASSELWGISQPQHF.

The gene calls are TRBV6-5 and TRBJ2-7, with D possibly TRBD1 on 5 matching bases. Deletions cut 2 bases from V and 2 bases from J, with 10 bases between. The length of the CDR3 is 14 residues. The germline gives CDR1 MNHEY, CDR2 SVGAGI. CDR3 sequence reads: CASSYVQETYEQYF. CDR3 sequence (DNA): TGTGCCAGCAGTTACGTACAGGAGACCTACGAGCAGTACTTC.

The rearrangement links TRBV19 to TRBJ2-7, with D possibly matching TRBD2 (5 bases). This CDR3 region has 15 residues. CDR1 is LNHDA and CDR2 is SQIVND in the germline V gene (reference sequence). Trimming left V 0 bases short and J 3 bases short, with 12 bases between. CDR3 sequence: CASSIDLSGLYEQYF. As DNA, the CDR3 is TGTGCCAGTAGTATAGATCTATCAGGACTCTACGAGCAGTACTTC.

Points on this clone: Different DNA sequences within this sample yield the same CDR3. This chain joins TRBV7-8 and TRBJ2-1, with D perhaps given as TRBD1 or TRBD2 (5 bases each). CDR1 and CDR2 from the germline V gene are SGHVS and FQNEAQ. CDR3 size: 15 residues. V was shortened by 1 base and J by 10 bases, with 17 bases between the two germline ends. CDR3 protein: CASSLVGDPEREQFF. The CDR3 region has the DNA TGTGCCAGCAGCTTAGTCGGGGACCCCGAGAGAGAGCAGTTCTTC.

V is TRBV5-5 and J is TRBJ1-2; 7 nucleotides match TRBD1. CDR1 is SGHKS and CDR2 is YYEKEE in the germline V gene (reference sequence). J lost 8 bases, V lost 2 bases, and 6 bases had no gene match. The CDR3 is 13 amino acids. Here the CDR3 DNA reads TGTGCCAGCAGCTTCCCAGGGGGGGAAGGCTACACCTTC. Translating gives CASSFPGGEGYTF.

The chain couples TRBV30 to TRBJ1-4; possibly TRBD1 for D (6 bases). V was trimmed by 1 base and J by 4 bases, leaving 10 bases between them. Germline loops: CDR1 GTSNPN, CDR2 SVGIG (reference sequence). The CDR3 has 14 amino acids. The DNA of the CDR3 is TGTGCCTGGAGTGCGACAGGTTTTAATGAAAAACTGTTTTTT. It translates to CAWSATGFNEKLFF.

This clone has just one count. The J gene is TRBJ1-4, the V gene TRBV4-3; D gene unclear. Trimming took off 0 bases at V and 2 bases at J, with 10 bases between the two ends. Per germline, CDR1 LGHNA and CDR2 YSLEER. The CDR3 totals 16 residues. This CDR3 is CASSQDRWSTNEKLFF. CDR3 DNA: TGCGCCAGCAGCCAAGATCGGTGGTCCACTAATGAAAAACTGTTTTTT.

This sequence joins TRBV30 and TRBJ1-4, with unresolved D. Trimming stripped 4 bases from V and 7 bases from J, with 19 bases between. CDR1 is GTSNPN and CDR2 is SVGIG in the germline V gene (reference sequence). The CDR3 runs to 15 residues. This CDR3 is CAWTPPDQAFEKLFF. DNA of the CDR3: TGTGCCTGGACCCCACCGGACCAGGCGTTTGAAAAACTGTTTTTT. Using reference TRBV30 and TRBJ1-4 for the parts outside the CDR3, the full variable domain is SQTIHQWPATLVQPVGSPLSLECTVEGTSNPNLYWYRQAAGRGLQLLFYSVGIGQISSEVPQNLSASRPQDRQFILSSKKLLLSDSGFYLCAWTPPDQAFEKLFFGSGTQLSVL.

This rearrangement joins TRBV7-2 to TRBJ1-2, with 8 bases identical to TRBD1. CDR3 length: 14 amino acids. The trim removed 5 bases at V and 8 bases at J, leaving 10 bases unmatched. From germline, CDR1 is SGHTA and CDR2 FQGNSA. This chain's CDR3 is CASSPRQGPIGYTF. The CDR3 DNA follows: TGTGCCAGCAGCCCAAGACAGGGGCCTATAGGCTACACCTTC.